This record covers a single T cell receptor (beta chain). Its specificity is not known. These data belong to a study of a mutant IDH1 vaccine in newly diagnosed glioma. Study as a whole: The initiation of vaccination occurred 4-6 weeks after radiotherapy alone, or with temozolomide cycles. The treated population exhibited a male proportion of about 62%, a female proportion of about 40%, and a mean age of 40.4 years. Visit V12 was scheduled at week 35 and visit V13 at week 47. The study, taken as a whole, reports: Pseudoprogression showed no apparent link to changes in top peripheral T cell clonotypes.

Time point noted: week 47, end of study. Every vaccination contained 300 ug of the mutant IDH1 20-mer peptide and was paired with topical imiquimod. Repertoires were generated with immunoSEQ multiplex PCR, while TCRdb's copy carries only in-frame clones and drops some. The sample has more than 50,000 clones, 65% seen once. The CDR3 extends over 14 amino acids. Trimming left V 3 bases short and J 1 base short, with 9 bases between. The V gene's germline CDR1 is ENHRY and CDR2 SYGVKD. The TCR sequence derives from a man aged 40-49 years with glioma. Some clones in this sample may be carry-over from other donors' samples. The chain joins TRBV10-3 to TRBJ1-1; D not resolved. This material consisted of peripheral blood mononuclear cells (PBMCs), taken from a glioma patient whose treatment included an IDH1 peptide vaccine. Here the CDR3 DNA reads TGTGCCATCAGTGACCGGAGAGGGAACACTGAAGCTTTCTTT. Its protein product is CAISDRRGNTEAFF.